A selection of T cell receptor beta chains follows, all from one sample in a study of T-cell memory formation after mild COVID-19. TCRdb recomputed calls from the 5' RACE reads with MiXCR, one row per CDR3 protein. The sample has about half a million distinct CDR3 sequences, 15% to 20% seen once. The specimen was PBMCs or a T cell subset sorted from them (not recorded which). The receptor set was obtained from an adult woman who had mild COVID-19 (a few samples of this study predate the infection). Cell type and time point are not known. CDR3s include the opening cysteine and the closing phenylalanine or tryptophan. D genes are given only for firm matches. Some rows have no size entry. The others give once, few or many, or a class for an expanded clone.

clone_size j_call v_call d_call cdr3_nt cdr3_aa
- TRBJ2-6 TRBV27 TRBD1 TGTGCCAGCAGTGGGGGACAGTTGTCTGGGGCCAACGTCCTGACTTTC CASSGGQLSGANVLTF
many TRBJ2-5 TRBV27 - TGTGCCAGCAGTTTATCGGGGGTGGAGACCCAGTACTTC CASSLSGVETQYF
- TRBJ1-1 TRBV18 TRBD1 TGTGCCAGCTCACAGGGGACAGGGAAATACACTGAAGCTTTCTTT CASSQGTGKYTEAFF
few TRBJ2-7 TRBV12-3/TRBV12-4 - TGTGCCAGCAGTTTAGTTGGGAATGGAGGCTACGAGCAGTACTTC CASSLVGNGGYEQYF
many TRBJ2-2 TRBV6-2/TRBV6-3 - TGTGCCAGCAGGCAGCCCTCGGACACCGGGGAGCTGTTTTTT CASRQPSDTGELFF
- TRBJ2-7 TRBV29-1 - TGCAGCCCCAGGCTACTTTACTACGAGCAGTACTTC CSPRLLYYEQYF
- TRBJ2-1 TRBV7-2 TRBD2 TGTGCCAGCAGCATCGGGACTAGCGCTTACAATGAGCAGTTCTTC CASSIGTSAYNEQFF
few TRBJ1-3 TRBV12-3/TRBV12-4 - TGTGCCAGCAGTTTGCCCGGGATTGAAAACACCATATATTTT CASSLPGIENTIYF
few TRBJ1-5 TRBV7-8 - TGTGCCAGCAGCTTAGTAACCGGCTCGTTATATAGCAATCAGCCCCAGCATTTT CASSLVTGSLYSNQPQHF
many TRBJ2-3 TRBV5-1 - TGCGCCAGCAGCTTGGCAACAGATACGCAGTATTTT CASSLATDTQYF
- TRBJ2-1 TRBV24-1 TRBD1 TGTGCCACCAGTGACCCGGGACAGGGGACCGATGAGCAGTTCTTC CATSDPGQGTDEQFF
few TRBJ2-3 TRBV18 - TGTGCCAGCTCACCGGTTTACAGGGCCGGCGGAGCAGATACGCAGTATTTT CASSPVYRAGGADTQYF
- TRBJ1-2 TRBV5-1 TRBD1 TGCGCCAGCAGCCGGGGGACAGAGACTGTCTATGGCTACACCTTC CASSRGTETVYGYTF
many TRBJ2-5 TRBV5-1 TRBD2 TGCGCCAGCAGCCGTGGACTAGCGGGGGAGAAAAGGCGGGAGACCCAGTACTTC CASSRGLAGEKRRETQYF
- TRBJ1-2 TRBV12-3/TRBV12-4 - TGTGCCAGCAGTCCTCTTCGAATCGATGGCTACACCTTC CASSPLRIDGYTF
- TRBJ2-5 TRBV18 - TGTGCCAGCTCACCTCAGGTGGGCCAAGAGACCCAGTACTTC CASSPQVGQETQYF
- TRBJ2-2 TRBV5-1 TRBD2 TGCGCCAGCAGCTCGGGAGGACGAATTTACACCGGGGAGCTGTTTTTT CASSSGGRIYTGELFF
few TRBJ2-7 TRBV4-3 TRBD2 TGCGCCAGCAGCGCAAGGCTAGCGGGAGGCGAGCAGTACTTC CASSARLAGGEQYF
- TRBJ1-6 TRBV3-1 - TGTGCCAGCAGCCAAGGGAGCGTGGGGAATTCACCCCTCCACTTT CASSQGSVGNSPLHF
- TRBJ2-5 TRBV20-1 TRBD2 TGCAGTGCTGCAGGTGGGACTAGCGGGCCGGAGACCCAGTACTTC CSAAGGTSGPETQYF
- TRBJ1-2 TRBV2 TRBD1 TGTGCCAGCAGTGATGGCGGGACAGGGGCCCTCTATGGCTACACCTTC CASSDGGTGALYGYTF
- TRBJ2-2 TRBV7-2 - TGTGCCAGCAGCTTCTTTATGGGGGAGCTGTTTTTT CASSFFMGELFF
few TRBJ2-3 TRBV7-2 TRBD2 TGTGCCAGCAGCTTAGCCCTCCTAGCGGGGCTTAGCACAGATACGCAGTATTTT CASSLALLAGLSTDTQYF
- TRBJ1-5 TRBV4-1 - TGCGCCAGCAGCACATCCCTATTGTTCCGGGCAGGTCAGCCCCAGCATTTT CASSTSLLFRAGQPQHF
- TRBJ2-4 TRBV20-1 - TGCAGTGCTAGCGGGAGAGTAACCAAAAACATTCAGTACTTC CSASGRVTKNIQYF
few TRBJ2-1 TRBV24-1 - TGTGCCACCAGTGATCGAACAGCGCTCAATGAGCAGTTCTTC CATSDRTALNEQFF
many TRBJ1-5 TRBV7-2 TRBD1 TGTGCCAGCAGCGTCAGGGGGGAACAGCCCCAGCATTTT CASSVRGEQPQHF
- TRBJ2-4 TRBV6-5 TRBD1 TGTGCCAGCAGCCTGGACAGGGGTGGTGGATACATTCAGTACTTC CASSLDRGGGYIQYF
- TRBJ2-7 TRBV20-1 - TGCAGTGCTAGAGGGCACGGGTCCCAGGGCGAGCAGTACTTC CSARGHGSQGEQYF
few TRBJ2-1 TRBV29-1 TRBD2 TGCAGCGGGGACTTAGCGGGAGGGAGCCCTTACTACAATGAGCAGTTCTTC CSGDLAGGSPYYNEQFF
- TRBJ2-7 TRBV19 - TGTGCCAGTAGTATAAGAGGAAGACGGAACCCGTCATACGAGCAGTACTTC CASSIRGRRNPSYEQYF
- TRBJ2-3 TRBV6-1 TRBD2 TGTGCCAGCAGTCCTAGCGGGACCCGCACAGATACGCAGTATTTT CASSPSGTRTDTQYF
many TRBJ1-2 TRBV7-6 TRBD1 TGTGCCAGCAGCGGACAGGGGAACTATGGCTACACCTTC CASSGQGNYGYTF
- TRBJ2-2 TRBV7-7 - TGTGCCAGCAGCGGAACTCCGGGGTACGGGGAGCTGTTTTTT CASSGTPGYGELFF
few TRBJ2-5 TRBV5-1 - TGCGCCAGCAGCTACCGTTGGGGCAGAGAGACCCAGTACTTC CASSYRWGRETQYF
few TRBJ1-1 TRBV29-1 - TGCAGCGTTGAGGTGGCAGCGAACACTGAAGCTTTCTTT CSVEVAANTEAFF
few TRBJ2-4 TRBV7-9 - TGTGCCAGCAGCCAGAGCCCTCTTAACATTCAGTACTTC CASSQSPLNIQYF
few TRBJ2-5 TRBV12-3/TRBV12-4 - TGTGCCAGCAGTTTCTACGGAAAGGCGGCCCAGTACTTC CASSFYGKAAQYF
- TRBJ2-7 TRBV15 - TGTGCCACCAGCAGAGATCCCGGACAGACCTACGAGCAGTACTTC CATSRDPGQTYEQYF
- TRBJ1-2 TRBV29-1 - TGCAGCGCCCGCGACCCGACTGAAACCTATGGCTACACCTTC CSARDPTETYGYTF
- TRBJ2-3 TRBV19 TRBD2 TGTGCCAGTAGTATACAACTAGCGGAGACAGATACGCAGTATTTT CASSIQLAETDTQYF
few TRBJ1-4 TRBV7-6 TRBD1 TGTGCCAGCAGCTTAGCCCCCGGGACAGGGGACGAAAAACTGTTTTTT CASSLAPGTGDEKLFF
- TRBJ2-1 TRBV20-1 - TGCAGTGCTACGGGACCCCGCTACAATGAGCAGTTCTTC CSATGPRYNEQFF
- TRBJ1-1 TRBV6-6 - TGTGCCAGCAGTTCCCACGGACAATTGAACACTGAAGCTTTCTTT CASSSHGQLNTEAFF
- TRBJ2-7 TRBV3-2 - TGTGCCAGCAGCCAAGGACTAGAGATTTCCTACGAGCAGTACTTC CASSQGLEISYEQYF